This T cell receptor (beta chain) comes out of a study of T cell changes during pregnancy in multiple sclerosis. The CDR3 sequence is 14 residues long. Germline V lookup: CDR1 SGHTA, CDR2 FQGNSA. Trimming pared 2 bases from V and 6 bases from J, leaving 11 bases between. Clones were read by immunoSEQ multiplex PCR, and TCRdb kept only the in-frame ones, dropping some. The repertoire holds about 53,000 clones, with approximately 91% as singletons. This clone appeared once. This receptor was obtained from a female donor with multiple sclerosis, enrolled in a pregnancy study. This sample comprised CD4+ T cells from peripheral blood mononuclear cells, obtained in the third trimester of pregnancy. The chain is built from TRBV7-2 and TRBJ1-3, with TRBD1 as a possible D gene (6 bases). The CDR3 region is CASSLNRDPNTIYF. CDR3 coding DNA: TGTGCCAGCAGCTTAAACAGGGACCCAAACACCATATATTTT.